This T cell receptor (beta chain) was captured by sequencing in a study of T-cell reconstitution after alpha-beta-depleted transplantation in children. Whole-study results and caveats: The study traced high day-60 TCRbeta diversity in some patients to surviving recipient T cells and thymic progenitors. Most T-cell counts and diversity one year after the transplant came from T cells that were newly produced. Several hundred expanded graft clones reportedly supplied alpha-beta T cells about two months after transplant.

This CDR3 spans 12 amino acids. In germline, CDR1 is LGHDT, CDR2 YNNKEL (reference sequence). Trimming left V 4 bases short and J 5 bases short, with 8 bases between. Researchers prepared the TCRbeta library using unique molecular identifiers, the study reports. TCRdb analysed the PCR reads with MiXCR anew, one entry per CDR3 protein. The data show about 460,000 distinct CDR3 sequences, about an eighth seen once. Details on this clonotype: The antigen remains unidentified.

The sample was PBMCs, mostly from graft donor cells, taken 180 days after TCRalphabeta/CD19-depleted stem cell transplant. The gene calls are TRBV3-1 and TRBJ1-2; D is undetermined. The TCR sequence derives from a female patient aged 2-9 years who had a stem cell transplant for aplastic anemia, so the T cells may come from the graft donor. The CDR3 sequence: CASSPFGYGYTF. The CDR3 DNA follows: TGTGCCAGCAGCCCATTCGGTTATGGCTACACCTTC. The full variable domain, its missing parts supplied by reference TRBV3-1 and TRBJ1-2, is DTAVSQTPKYLVTQMGNDKSIKCEQNLGHDTMYWYKQDSKKFLKIMFSYNNKELIINETVPNRFSPKSPDKAHLNLHINSLELGDSAVYFCASSPFGYGYTFGSGTRLTVV.